These 22 T cell receptor beta chains were all obtained from the same sample, sequenced in a study of control samples from healthy donors and cancer patients (dated by TCRdb to 2020 to 2022). Libraries came from the immunoSEQ multiplex PCR assay. The clones in this table, taken by TCRdb from immuneACCESS, are in-frame only. Not every clone is retained; where verified, under half of the shortfall comes from an unresolved V gene, and the cause of the rest is unknown. The sample yields 150,000 to 200,000 clones; 91% were counted once. The ten largest clones take up less than 1.6% of the sample. Specimen: blood. Source of these receptors: a woman aged 25-40 years in good health.

The rearrangement joins TRBV28 to TRBJ1-6, with a weak D call TRBD1 (6 bases). The CDR3 is made up of 14 amino acids. Germline CDR1 MDHEN, CDR2 SYDVKM. V was shortened by 4 bases and J by 7 bases, with 11 bases between the two germline ends. Here the CDR3 DNA reads TGTGCCAGCAGTTCCGGGACAACGAATTCACCCCTCCACTTT. Encoded protein: CASSSGTTNSPLHF.

The V call is TRBV12-2, the J call TRBJ1-5; whether TRBD1, the table's D call, matches the DNA was not checked. TRBV12-2 is flagged as a pseudogene. The CDR3 has 15 amino acids. The CDR3 loop reads CASRLASVSNQPQHF. The CDR3 DNA sequence: TGTGCAAGTCGCTTAGCGTCAGTTAGCAATCAGCCCCAGCATTTT.

This chain joins TRBV6-5 and TRBJ1-1, with 7 bases fitting TRBD1. The length of the CDR3 is 14 residues. Germline loops: CDR1 MNHEY, CDR2 SVGAGI. V dropped 6 bases and J dropped 2; count of bases not matched to a gene: 6. The CDR3 region is CASRETGSNTEAFF. CDR3 DNA sequence: TGTGCCAGCAGAGAGACAGGGTCTAACACTGAAGCTTTCTTT.

This clone occurred once. The chain's CDR3 is CASSFGGANTGELFF. The CDR3 DNA sequence: TGTGCCAGCAGTTTCGGGGGGGCGAACACCGGGGAGCTGTTTTTT. The rearrangement links TRBV27 to TRBJ2-2; 8 bases are a match to TRBD2. V lost 3 bases to trimming and J lost 0 bases; unmatched junction nucleotides: 0. CDR1 is MNHEY and CDR2 is SMNVEV in the germline V gene (reference sequence). The CDR3 covers 15 residues.

The gene calls are TRBV15 and TRBJ2-3; no firm D call. CDR1 is LNHNV, CDR2 YYDKDF, per germline (reference sequence). CDR3 length: 14 amino acids. V dropped 1 base and J dropped 2 bases, with 7 bases sitting between them. CDR3 protein: CATSRAWSTDTQYF. CDR3 sequence (DNA): TGTGCCACCAGCAGAGCATGGTCCACAGATACGCAGTATTTT.

The CDR3 region is CASSQDNWPGVADTQYF. CDR3 DNA sequence: TGCGCCAGCAGCCAAGATAACTGGCCAGGGGTTGCGGATACGCAGTATTTT. The V call is TRBV4-3, the J call TRBJ2-3; maybe TRBD1 (6 bases). The CDR3 has 17 residues. Trimming removed 0 bases from V and 6 bases from J, with 19 bases in between. From germline, CDR1 is LGHNA and CDR2 YSLEER.

The chain joins TRBV7-3 to TRBJ2-7; tentative D call: TRBD2 (6 bases). From germline, CDR1 is SGHTA and CDR2 FQGTGA. This CDR3 region has 13 residues. Trimming removed 2 bases from V and 4 bases from J, with 9 bases in between. The CDR3 loop is CASSLSGGYEQYF. In DNA form, the CDR3 reads TGTGCCAGCAGCTTATCCGGGGGTTACGAGCAGTACTTC.

The chain has TRBV7-2 and TRBJ1-2; D perhaps matches TRBD1 (6 bases). Per the germline V gene, CDR1 is SGHTA and CDR2 is FQGNSA. CDR3 length: 13 amino acids. V was pared by 4 bases and J by 5 bases, with 11 bases between. CDR3 loop: CASSSDRRYGYTF. CDR3 DNA: TGTGCCAGCAGCTCGGACAGAAGATATGGCTACACCTTC.

V is TRBV11-3 and J is TRBJ2-1, with unresolved D. CDR3 length equals 15 residues. Trimming cost V 2 bases and J 0 bases, with 8 bases left between them. CDR1 SGHNT and CDR2 YENEEA come from the germline V gene. This CDR3 is CASSLRAPSYNEQFF. The CDR3 nucleotides are TGTGCCAGCAGCTTAAGGGCTCCCTCCTACAATGAGCAGTTCTTC.

This chain joins TRBV10-2 and TRBJ1-2; tentatively, D is TRBD1 (6 bases). The CDR3 covers 13 residues. The germline gives CDR1 WSHSY, CDR2 SAAADI. V was clipped by 3 bases and J by 4 bases, with 9 bases between them. CDR3 sequence (DNA): TGCGCCAGCAGTGATCAGGGGCTCTATGGCTACACCTTC. This encodes CASSDQGLYGYTF.

Of note for this clone: The sample carries other DNA sequences with the same CDR3. The chain is built from TRBV24-1 and TRBJ2-5, with TRBD1 matching over 9 bases. Germline CDR1 is KGHDR and CDR2 is SFDVKD. J gave up 2 bases and V 3 bases, and 3 bases lay outside the gene matches. The CDR3 extends over 15 amino acids. CDR3 sequence: CATSDPGQGQETQYF. In DNA, the CDR3 is TGTGCCACCAGTGATCCGGGACAGGGACAAGAGACCCAGTACTTC.

CDR3 sequence: CASSQGGGAGANVLTF. DNA for the CDR3: TGCGCCAGCAGCCAAGGTGGGGGGGCTGGGGCCAACGTCCTGACTTTC. The chain links TRBV4-1 to TRBJ2-6, with 7 bases matching TRBD2. The junction had 2 bases not matched to a gene; V was cut back by 1 base and J by 2 bases. The CDR3 loop spans 16 amino acids. CDR1 is MGHRA and CDR2 is YSYEKL in the germline V gene.

V and J are TRBV5-1 and TRBJ2-5; 11 nucleotides match TRBD2. The germline V gene encodes CDR1 SGHRS and CDR2 YFSETQ. The CDR3 is 15 amino acids. J lost 5 bases, V lost 4 bases, and 7 bases had no gene match. CDR3 loop: CASSDLAGGGETQYF. The DNA for the CDR3 is TGCGCCAGCAGCGACCTAGCGGGAGGCGGGGAGACCCAGTACTTC.

The V gene is TRBV5-4, the J gene TRBJ2-5; D remains unclear. V lost 5 bases and J lost 3, with 8 bases in between. The CDR3 totals 12 residues. From germline, CDR1 is SGHNT and CDR2 YYREEE (reference sequence). The CDR3 nucleotides are TGTGCCAGCAGGCGGCAGGAAGAGACCCAGTACTTC. Protein: CASRRQEETQYF.

This chain's CDR3 is CASSLAAGGNEQFF. The CDR3 region has the DNA TGTGCCAGCAGCTTAGCAGCGGGAGGGAATGAGCAGTTCTTC. The chain joins TRBV11-2 to TRBJ2-1, with TRBD2 identical over 10 bases. Unmatched junction bases numbered 1, after V lost 1 base and J lost 7 bases. The CDR3 extends over 14 amino acids. Germline loops: CDR1 SGHAT, CDR2 FQNNGV.

V is TRBV7-8 and J is TRBJ1-4, with D possibly being TRBD1 (5 bases). The germline V gene has CDR1 SGHVS and CDR2 FQNEAQ. This CDR3 contains 17 residues. V was clipped by 1 base and J by 0 bases, with 12 bases between them. The CDR3 protein is CASSLGPRGPTNEKLFF. The DNA for the CDR3 is TGTGCCAGCAGCTTAGGTCCGAGGGGCCCAACTAATGAAAAACTGTTTTTT.

This chain links TRBV2 with TRBJ1-5; D unresolved. Trimming left V 2 bases short and J 3 bases short, with 5 bases between. The CDR3 extends over 13 amino acids. Germline CDR1 reads SNHLY; CDR2 reads FYNNEI. CDR3 in amino acids: CASSEWDNQPQHF. Written as DNA, the CDR3 is TGTGCCAGCAGTGAATGGGACAATCAGCCCCAGCATTTT.

This rearrangement joins TRBV18 to TRBJ1-1; tentative D call: TRBD1 (5 bases). In germline, CDR1 is KGHSH, CDR2 LQKENI. V lost 2 bases, J lost 1 base, and 8 bases lay in between. This CDR3 is 14 amino acids long. The CDR3 DNA follows: TGTGCCAGCTCACCAAACACAGGGAACACTGAAGCTTTCTTT. Translating it yields CASSPNTGNTEAFF.

V is TRBV28 and J is TRBJ1-1, with a tentative D call TRBD1 (6 bases). The V end was cut by 4 bases, the J end by 1 base, with 13 bases between. Germline loops: CDR1 MDHEN, CDR2 SYDVKM. The CDR3 is made up of 15 amino acids. CDR3 nucleotide sequence: TGTGCCAGCAGTTCCACAGGGTTTCGGAACACTGAAGCTTTCTTT. This translates into CASSSTGFRNTEAFF.

V and J are TRBV2 and TRBJ1-4; TRBD1 aligns across 8 bases. Germline-derived CDR1 and CDR2 are SNHLY and FYNNEI. The CDR3 runs 14 residues. The V segment lost 3 bases and the J segment 5 bases; nucleotides outside the gene matches: 2. The CDR3 nucleotides read TGTGCCAGCAGTGAGTACAGGGGGAATGAAAAACTGTTTTTT. Translation gives CASSEYRGNEKLFF.

On this clone: This sample also contains other DNA sequences that code for the same CDR3. In DNA, the CDR3 is TGTGCCAGCTCACCTGAGTACAGCTCTGGAAACACCATATATTTT. This sequence encodes CASSPEYSSGNTIYF. The rearrangement joins TRBV18 to TRBJ1-3; D remains ambiguous. The CDR3 length is 15 residues. Germline V gene data show CDR1 as KGHSH and CDR2 as LQKENI. Trimming cost V 3 bases and J 0 bases, with 9 bases left between them.

This chain joins TRBV5-6 and TRBJ1-1; 8 bases line up with TRBD1. This CDR3 is 16 amino acids long. CDR1 SGHDT and CDR2 YYEEEE come from the germline V gene. V lost 5 bases and J lost 1; bases outside the gene matches: 10. The CDR3 reads CASRGRGRSANTEAFF. The DNA for the CDR3 is TGTGCCAGCAGGGGCAGGGGGCGGAGTGCGAACACTGAAGCTTTCTTT.